What follows is one T cell receptor beta chain and its context. In the original workflow: Nucleated cell number was recorded as an estimate derived from reference gene primer amplification. Repertoires were generated with immunoSEQ multiplex PCR, while TCRdb's copy carries only in-frame clones and drops some. V and J calls and clone size are copied from that table; D and trimming were computed from the DNA. This sample has over 30,000 clones, with 88% found just once. These data originate in a study of blood T cell repertoires in COVID-19. Turning to the study itself: Acute and convalescent COVID-19 samples came from the United States, Italy and Spain.

There are 15 residues in the CDR3. CDR1 LNHDA and CDR2 SQIVND come from the germline V gene (reference sequence). V lost 6 bases to trimming and J lost 1 base; unmatched junction nucleotides: 2. Source material: peripheral blood. The sequence was collected from a human donor in a cohort sampled during active COVID-19. The J gene is TRBJ2-6, the V gene TRBV19; TRBD1 matches at 8 bases. The CDR3 reads CASSRQGSGANVLTF. The DNA of the CDR3 is TGTGCCAGTAGCCGACAGGGGTCTGGGGCCAACGTCCTGACTTTC.